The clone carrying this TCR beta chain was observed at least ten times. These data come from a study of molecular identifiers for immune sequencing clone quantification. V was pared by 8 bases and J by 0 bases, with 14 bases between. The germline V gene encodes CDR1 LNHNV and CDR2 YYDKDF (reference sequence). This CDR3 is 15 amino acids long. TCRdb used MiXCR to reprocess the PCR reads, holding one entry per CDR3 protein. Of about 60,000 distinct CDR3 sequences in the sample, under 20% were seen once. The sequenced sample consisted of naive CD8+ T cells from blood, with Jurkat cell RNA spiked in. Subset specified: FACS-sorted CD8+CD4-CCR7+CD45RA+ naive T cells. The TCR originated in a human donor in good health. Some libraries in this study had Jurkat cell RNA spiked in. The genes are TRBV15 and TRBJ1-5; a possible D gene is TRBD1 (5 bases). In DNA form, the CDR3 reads TGTGCCACCGGGGGGAGGAAGGGTAGCAATCAGCCCCAGCATTTT. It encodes CATGGRKGSNQPQHF.